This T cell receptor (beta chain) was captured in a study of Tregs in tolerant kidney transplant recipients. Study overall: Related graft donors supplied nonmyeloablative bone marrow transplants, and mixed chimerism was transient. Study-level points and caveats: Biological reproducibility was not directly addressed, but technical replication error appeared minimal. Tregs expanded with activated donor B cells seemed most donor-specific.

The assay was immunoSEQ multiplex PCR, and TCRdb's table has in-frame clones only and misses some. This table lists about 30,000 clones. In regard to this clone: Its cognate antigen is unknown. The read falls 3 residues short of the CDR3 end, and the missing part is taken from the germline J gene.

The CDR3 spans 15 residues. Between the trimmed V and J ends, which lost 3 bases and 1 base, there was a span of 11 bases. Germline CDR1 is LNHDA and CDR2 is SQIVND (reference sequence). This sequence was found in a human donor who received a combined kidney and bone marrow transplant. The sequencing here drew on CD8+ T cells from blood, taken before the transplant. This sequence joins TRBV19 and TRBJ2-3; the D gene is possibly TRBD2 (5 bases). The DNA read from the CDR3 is TGTGCCAGTAGTATCCTTGCGGAGGGCACAGATACG. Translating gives CASSILAEGTDT. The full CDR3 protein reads CASSILAEGTDTQYF.